Listed below are T cell receptor beta chains from one sample, sequenced in a study of OX40 agonist ivuxolimab in advanced cancers. The table came from immunoSEQ multiplex PCR; TCRdb's copy has only in-frame clones and leaves some out. The table has tens of thousands of clones, just under 90% seen once; the top ten hold approximately 7.4%. Source: CD4+ or CD8+ T cells sorted from blood, taken in a trial of the OX40 agonist ivuxolimab. Receptor source: an adult with an advanced solid tumor such as melanoma, head and neck, liver or kidney cancer. Each CDR3 is given with its conserved first and last residue. D genes are given only for firm matches. A row's size may be missing; if present it is once, few, many or a size class.

D: .; size: .; V: TRBV6-6; length: 12; J: TRBJ1-1; DNA: TGTGCCAGCAGCAAAGATAGCACTGAAGCTTTCTTT; CDR3: CASSKDSTEAFF
D: TRBD2; size: .; V: TRBV29-1; length: 14; J: TRBJ2-3; DNA: TGCAGCGTTAGGGGACTAGCGGGATCAGATACGCAGTATTTT; CDR3: CSVRGLAGSDTQYF
D: .; size: .; V: TRBV13; length: 12; J: TRBJ1-5; DNA: TGTGCCAGCAGCTCCGGCAATCAGCCCCAGCATTTT; CDR3: CASSSGNQPQHF
D: .; size: .; V: TRBV5-6; length: 19; J: TRBJ2-2; DNA: TGTGCCAGCAGCTCTTTATGGGGAACCCAAACTAGCTACACCGGGGAGCTGTTTTTT; CDR3: CASSSLWGTQTSYTGELFF
D: TRBD1; size: .; V: TRBV18; length: 15; J: TRBJ1-1; DNA: TGTGCCAGCTCACCAGGGAGGGGGCCGGAGGCTGAAGCTTTCTTT; CDR3: CASSPGRGPEAEAFF
D: TRBD1; size: once; V: TRBV2; length: 15; J: TRBJ1-4; DNA: TGTGCCAGCAGTGGGAGACAGGGTTCCGCGCAAAAACTGTTTTTT; CDR3: CASSGRQGSAQKLFF
D: TRBD1; size: .; V: TRBV27; length: 15; J: TRBJ1-5; DNA: TGTGCCAGCGGTCCCGGGACAGGGGGACGTCAGCCCCAGCATTTT; CDR3: CASGPGTGGRQPQHF
D: .; size: .; V: TRBV4-1; length: 17; J: TRBJ2-3; DNA: TGCGCCAGCAGCCAAGATATTTTACTCTCTGGCACAGATACGCAGTATTTT; CDR3: CASSQDILLSGTDTQYF
D: TRBD2; size: .; V: TRBV4-1; length: 15; J: TRBJ2-7; DNA: TGCGCCAGCAGCCAAGGGGGACTAGCGGACTACGAGCAGTACTTC; CDR3: CASSQGGLADYEQYF
D: .; size: .; V: TRBV7-9; length: 14; J: TRBJ2-5; DNA: TGTGCCAGCAGCGAGGACAGTTCAGGAGAGACCCAGTACTTC; CDR3: CASSEDSSGETQYF
D: TRBD1; size: .; V: TRBV2; length: 15; J: TRBJ2-7; DNA: TGTGCCAGCGCAACGTGGGGACAGGGGGTAGGGGAGCAGTACTTC; CDR3: CASATWGQGVGEQYF
D: .; size: .; V: TRBV5-1; length: 14; J: TRBJ2-1; DNA: TGCGCCAGCAGCTTGGAATTGCAGTACAATGAGCAGTTCTTC; CDR3: CASSLELQYNEQFF
D: .; size: once; V: TRBV7-3; length: 15; J: TRBJ2-7; DNA: TGTGCCAGCAGCTTAGGTTGGGGAGAACCCTACGAGCAGTACTTC; CDR3: CASSLGWGEPYEQYF
D: .; size: .; V: TRBV27; length: 15; J: TRBJ2-1; DNA: TGTGCCAGCAGTCTCAGGGTTGCGGGATACAATGAGCAGTTCTTC; CDR3: CASSLRVAGYNEQFF
D: .; size: .; V: TRBV2; length: 13; J: TRBJ2-2; DNA: TGTGCCAGCAGGGTACTGGACACCGGGGAGCTGTTTTTT; CDR3: CASRVLDTGELFF
D: .; size: .; V: TRBV19; length: 15; J: TRBJ1-1; DNA: TGTGCCAGTAGCATACCGCAGGGGATGAACACTGAAGCTTTCTTT; CDR3: CASSIPQGMNTEAFF
D: TRBD2; size: .; V: TRBV28; length: 15; J: TRBJ2-7; DNA: TGTGCCAGCAGTTTTTTCCGACTAGCGGGAGGAGAGCAGTACTTC; CDR3: CASSFFRLAGGEQYF
D: .; size: few; V: TRBV5-6; length: 17; J: TRBJ2-6; DNA: TGTGCCAGCAGCCTTAATTTCAGGGGTGCTGGGGCCAACGTCCTGACTTTC; CDR3: CASSLNFRGAGANVLTF
D: .; size: .; V: TRBV7-9; length: 14; J: TRBJ2-7; DNA: TGTGCCAGCAGCCCCCGGGGGGCTGGGTACGAGCAGTACTTC; CDR3: CASSPRGAGYEQYF
D: .; size: many; V: TRBV5-1; length: 14; J: TRBJ2-7; DNA: TGCGCCAGCAGCCAGCAGGGGCACTCCTACGAGCAGTACTTC; CDR3: CASSQQGHSYEQYF
D: TRBD2; size: .; V: TRBV30; length: 16; J: TRBJ2-2; DNA: TGTGCCTGGAGTGTGGGACTAGCGGGAGTCGCCGGGGAGCTGTTTTTT; CDR3: CAWSVGLAGVAGELFF
D: .; size: .; V: TRBV4-1; length: 14; J: TRBJ2-7; DNA: TGCGCCAGCAGCCAAGATGGAGGCAGGGGCGAGCAGTACTTC; CDR3: CASSQDGGRGEQYF
D: .; size: .; V: TRBV6-1; length: 14; J: TRBJ1-2; DNA: TGTGCCAGCACTAACCGGAGGGAAGGATATGGCTACACCTTC; CDR3: CASTNRREGYGYTF
D: TRBD1; size: .; V: TRBV5-1; length: 15; J: TRBJ2-7; DNA: TGCGCCAGCAGCTTGGTAGGGACAGGGGACTACGAGCAGTACTTC; CDR3: CASSLVGTGDYEQYF
D: TRBD2; size: .; V: TRBV6-1; length: 12; J: TRBJ2-1; DNA: TGTGCCATACTAGCGGGAGTGTATGAGCAGTTCTTC; CDR3: CAILAGVYEQFF
D: TRBD2; size: .; V: TRBV5-1; length: 12; J: TRBJ2-1; DNA: TGCGCCAGCAGCTCGGGGGGGAATGAGCAGTTCTTC; CDR3: CASSSGGNEQFF
D: .; size: .; V: TRBV6-1; length: 14; J: TRBJ2-3; DNA: TGTGCCAGCAGCGCGGGACTTATCACAGATACGCAGTATTTT; CDR3: CASSAGLITDTQYF